This TCR beta chain was documented in a study of radiation and T cells in renal cell carcinoma. General study findings and limits: No pretreatment tumor biopsies were available for baseline clonotypes. Top tumor clonotypes rose in blood 2 weeks post-radiation, then contracted.

The sample's time point: blood 4 weeks post-SBRT, at nephrectomy. Documented treatment: 15 Gy SBRT to primary tumor, nephrectomy 4 weeks later. Blood was sampled at baseline, 2 weeks and 4 weeks after SBRT. The CDR3 contains 16 residues. V gave up 0 bases and J gave up 3 bases; unmatched junction bases: 4. Germline-derived CDR1 and CDR2 are MGHRA and YSYEKL. Sequencing was performed with immunoSEQ multiplex PCR; in TCRdb, only in-frame clones are kept and a portion is missing. Among more than 120,000 clones listed, 70% to 90% were seen once. About this clone: No antigen is known for it.

The sequence was collected from a woman in her forties or fifties with renal cell carcinoma. The sequenced sample was blood, obtained from a patient whose treatment included radiotherapy and nephrectomy. This sequence joins TRBV4-1 and TRBJ2-3, with 9 bases fitting TRBD2. CDR3 DNA: TGCGCCAGCAGCCAAGAGCGGGGGGGCATGACAGATACGCAGTATTTT. It encodes CASSQERGGMTDTQYF.